This T cell receptor beta chain was profiled in a study of blood T cells in healthy people across ages. Broader study findings: It was the long-lived donors that had more naive CD4+ cells and higher diversity than aged donors. A roughly linear age-dependent decrease characterized TCR beta diversity per million T cells. The study lacked donor CMV status, which possibly confounded expanded clonotype changes.

Together with a sample-barcoded 5' primer, a J-beta primer mix was included in a second PCR lasting roughly 6 to 12 cycles. Each cDNA molecule, via a template-switch adaptor with 12 random nucleotides, was tagged. From the 5' RACE reads, TCRdb called clonotypes with MiXCR, one entry per CDR3 protein. This table holds some 1.8 million distinct CDR3 sequences, 39% found once. Looked up from germline, CDR1 is SGHTA and CDR2 is FQGNSA. Trimming took off 5 bases at V and 9 bases at J, with 14 bases between the two ends. CDR3 length: 13 residues. Of note for this clonotype: Its antigen is not known.

This chain joins TRBV7-2 and TRBJ2-4, with no clear D. The sequencing sample was made of blood. This receptor was identified in a human donor in good health. Here the CDR3 reads CASSLSGEGIQYF. For the CDR3, the DNA is TGTGCCAGCAGCCTATCGGGTGAAGGCATTCAGTACTTC.